This is a list of T cell receptor beta chains from one sample in a study of blood T cells in healthy people across ages. TCRdb analysed the 5' RACE reads with MiXCR anew, one entry per CDR3 protein. The table includes almost 1 million distinct CDR3 sequences, 51% detected once. Sequencing was done on a sample of blood. Every receptor here comes from a woman aged 55-69 years in good health. Each CDR3 is given with its conserved first and last residue. D genes are given only for firm matches. Only part of the rows carry a size: once, few, many, or a class if the clone is expanded.

J gene | V gene | clone size | D gene | CDR3 DNA | CDR3 protein
TRBJ2-5 | TRBV4-1 | . | . | TGCGCCAGCAGCCAAGTGTCCGTAGCGGAGATACTCTACGGGCAGTACTTC | CASSQVSVAEILYGQYF
TRBJ2-5 | TRBV7-2 | . | . | TGTGCCAGCAGCCACAAAGGGGAGACCCAGTACTTC | CASSHKGETQYF
TRBJ2-7 | TRBV29-1 | . | . | TGCAGCGCCGGGGGAAGCGAGCAGTACTTC | CSAGGSEQYF
TRBJ1-1 | TRBV5-4 | . | . | TGTGCCAGCAGCTTAGGACGGTACACTGAAGCTTTCTTT | CASSLGRYTEAFF
TRBJ1-5 | TRBV28 | once | TRBD1 | TGTGCCAGCCGACCGGGACAGGGTCTGCCCCAGCATTTT | CASRPGQGLPQHF
TRBJ1-1 | TRBV20-1 | many | TRBD1 | TGCAGTGTCAGGCTCAGGGGGCTTGAAGCTTTCTTT | CSVRLRGLEAFF
TRBJ2-1 | TRBV3-1 | . | . | TGTGCCAGCAGCCAAGAGTCAGTTGATGAGCAGTTCTTC | CASSQESVDEQFF
TRBJ2-4 | TRBV28 | . | . | . | CARYRCTKNIQYF
TRBJ2-7 | TRBV28 | . | TRBD2 | TGTGCCAGCAGTAATAGCGGGTCCCCCTACGAGCAGTACTTC | CASSNSGSPYEQYF
TRBJ2-4 | TRBV4-2 | few | TRBD1 | TGTGCCAGCAGCCAAGAAGGACAGGGTCCCTGGTACTTC | CASSQEGQGPWYF
TRBJ2-1 | TRBV29-1 | few | . | TGCAGCGTTGAAGGTGGATTAGGCGACAATGAGCAGTTCTTC | CSVEGGLGDNEQFF
TRBJ2-3 | TRBV4-2 | few | . | TGTGCCAGCAGCCAATTTCACGCAGATACGCAGTATTTT | CASSQFHADTQYF
TRBJ2-7 | TRBV3-1 | . | . | TGTGCCAGCAGCCAAGATTTGCGGTGGTACGAGCAGTACTTC | CASSQDLRWYEQYF
TRBJ2-1 | TRBV19 | . | TRBD2 | TGTGCCAGTAGTGATTTTAGCGGGAGCTCCGATGAGCAGTTCTTC | CASSDFSGSSDEQFF
TRBJ2-3 | TRBV7-2 | . | . | TGTGCCAGCAGCCTAGGGTCAGGGACCACAGATACGCAGTATTTT | CASSLGSGTTDTQYF
TRBJ1-4 | TRBV7-2 | . | . | TGTGCCAGCAGCGCTACCGGGACAAGCAATGAAAAACTGTTTTTT | CASSATGTSNEKLFF
TRBJ2-3 | TRBV20-1 | . | . | TGCAGTGCTAGAGCCAGGGCCACAGATACGCAGTATTTT | CSARARATDTQYF
TRBJ2-5 | TRBV4-1 | . | TRBD2 | TGCGCCAGCAGCCAAGAAAGCGGGAGAGGCGAGACCCAGTACTTC | CASSQESGRGETQYF
TRBJ2-7 | TRBV10-3 | many | . | TGTGCCATCAGGGGGCCGTCCTACGAGCAGTACTTC | CAIRGPSYEQYF
TRBJ2-3 | TRBV4-1 | . | . | TGCGCCAGCAGCCCGGCGGGCGGAAAGGGTGGAGATACGCAGTATTTT | CASSPAGGKGGDTQYF
TRBJ2-5 | TRBV27 | . | . | TGTGCCAGCACTTGCAGGGGCGGCAATAGACTTTACCAAGAGACCCAGTACTTC | CASTCRGGNRLYQETQYF
TRBJ2-5 | TRBV7-9 | . | TRBD2 | TGTGCCAGCAGCCTCGGACTAGCGGGAGGGTCGTGGGATGAGACCCAGTACTTC | CASSLGLAGGSWDETQYF
TRBJ2-3 | TRBV3-1 | . | TRBD2 | TGTGCCAGCAGCCGAAGGACTAGCGGGTTCACAGATACGCAGTGTTTT | CASSRRTSGFTDTQCF
TRBJ2-7 | TRBV7-9 | . | TRBD2 | TGTGCCAGCAGCTTAGCGGGAGCGGGAGGGCACGAGCAGTACTTC | CASSLAGAGGHEQYF
TRBJ1-2 | TRBV18 | . | . | TGTGCCAGCTCACCAGGCCGGGGCGAGGGTGGCTACACCTTC | CASSPGRGEGGYTF
TRBJ1-5 | TRBV7-2 | few | . | TGTGCCAGCAGGCCGGCAAACCAGCCCCAGCATTTT | CASRPANQPQHF
TRBJ2-1 | TRBV5-4 | few | TRBD2 | TGTGCCAGCAGCTTTGGGGGAATGACTAGCGGGCAACAAGAGCAGTTCTTC | CASSFGGMTSGQQEQFF
TRBJ2-3 | TRBV10-2 | . | . | TGCGCCAGCGGGGCTAGCGACACTAGCACAGATACGCAGTATTTT | CASGASDTSTDTQYF
TRBJ1-6 | TRBV12-3/TRBV12-4 | once | TRBD1 | TGTGCCAGCAGCCGGACAGGGCAAAATTCACCCCTCCACTTT | CASSRTGQNSPLHF
TRBJ1-1 | TRBV6-5 | once | . | TGTGCCACCACCGGGGCGCGTGAAGCTTTCTTT | CATTGAREAFF
TRBJ2-7 | TRBV6-5 | . | . | TGTGCCAGCAGTTCTGTCCGAGGCCTGAGCTCCTACGAGCAGTACTTC | CASSSVRGLSSYEQYF
TRBJ1-1 | TRBV5-6 | . | . | TGTGCCAGCAGCCCAGGATTGGGTCTTGAAGCTTTCTTT | CASSPGLGLEAFF
TRBJ2-7 | TRBV5-1 | . | . | TGCGCCAGCAGCTTGGGAGGTACTGAGGCCTACGAGCAGTACTTC | CASSLGGTEAYEQYF
TRBJ2-3 | TRBV29-1 | few | TRBD1 | TGCAGCCTCCGAACTTCGACAGGGGCCACAGATACGCAGTATTTT | CSLRTSTGATDTQYF
TRBJ1-2 | TRBV5-4 | once | . | TGTGCCAGCAGCTTGGGTCCCGCAGGAACCCCTGGCTACACCTTC | CASSLGPAGTPGYTF
TRBJ2-1 | TRBV28 | . | . | TGTGCCAGCAGAGATGAAGGACTAAAGGGGTATGAGCAGTTCTTC | CASRDEGLKGYEQFF
TRBJ2-7 | TRBV10-3 | . | TRBD2 | TGTGCCATCAAAGCAGCGGGAGCCCAGATCTACGAGCAGTACTTC | CAIKAAGAQIYEQYF
TRBJ2-1 | TRBV20-1 | once | . | TGCAGTGCTAGCACACTGACTGATTACAATGAGCAGTTCTTC | CSASTLTDYNEQFF
TRBJ2-3 | TRBV24-1 | . | TRBD2 | TGTGCCACCAGTGATCCCGGGACTAGCGGGAGACTCACAGATACGCAGTATTTT | CATSDPGTSGRLTDTQYF
TRBJ2-5 | TRBV28 | . | . | TGTGCCAGCAGTTTATCCCGGGTTGAGCAGTACTTC | CASSLSRVEQYF